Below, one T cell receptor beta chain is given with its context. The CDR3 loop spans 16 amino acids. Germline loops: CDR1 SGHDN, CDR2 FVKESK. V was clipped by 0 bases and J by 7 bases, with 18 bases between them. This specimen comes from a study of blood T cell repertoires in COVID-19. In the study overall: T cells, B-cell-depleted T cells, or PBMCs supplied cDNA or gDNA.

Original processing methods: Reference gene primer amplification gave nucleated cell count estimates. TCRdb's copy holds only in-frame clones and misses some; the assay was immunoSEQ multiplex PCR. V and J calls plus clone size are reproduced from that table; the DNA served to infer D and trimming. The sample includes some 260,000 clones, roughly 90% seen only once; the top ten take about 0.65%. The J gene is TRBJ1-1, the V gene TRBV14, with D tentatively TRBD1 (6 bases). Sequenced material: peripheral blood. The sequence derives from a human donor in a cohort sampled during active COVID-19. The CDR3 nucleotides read TGTGCCAGCAGCCAAGATCGGGCTCTTAGAGGGGGTGAAGCTTTCTTT. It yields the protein CASSQDRALRGGEAFF.